The entry below describes one TCR beta chain. Repertoires were generated with immunoSEQ multiplex PCR, while TCRdb's copy carries only in-frame clones and drops some. The sample yields tens of thousands of clones, around nine tenths seen once. Germline V lookup: CDR1 GTSNPN, CDR2 SVGIG (reference sequence). CDR3 length: 15 amino acids. The germline V and J ends were trimmed by 0 bases and 0 bases, with 10 bases remaining between them. The sample belongs to a study of cytotoxic CD8 clonotypes in ibrutinib-treated CLL. The TCR originated in a human donor with chronic lymphocytic leukemia. The chain links TRBV30 to TRBJ2-3; D assignment may be TRBD1 or TRBD2 (5 bases each). Sequencing was performed on PBMCs, taken after 12 months of ibrutinib treatment. In DNA form, the CDR3 reads TGTGCCTGGAGTGTCGGGACGGGCAGCACAGATACGCAGTATTTT. This gives the protein CAWSVGTGSTDTQYF.